This T cell receptor (beta chain) emerged from a study of cytomegalovirus exposure and HLA in healthy donors. Points on this clone: Its antigen remains unknown.

CDR3 size: 15 residues. The germline V gene has CDR1 MNHNS and CDR2 SASEGT. The J segment lost 2 bases and the V segment lost 5 bases, leaving 6 bases of the junction unmatched. The study, taken as a whole, reports: High specificity and sensitivity for cytomegalovirus status were reported for the classifier. Under in vitro conditions, a few CMV-associated chains were confirmed as specific for CMV antigens.

PCR amplification relied on 60 Vbeta primers (plus 13 Jbeta primers). TCRdb's table, derived via immunoSEQ multiplex PCR, lists solely in-frame clones and lacks some. The repertoire includes some 130,000 clones, 66% of them detected once, and over 1.5% sits in the top ten. The chain joins TRBV6-1 to TRBJ2-3, with 8 bases lining up with TRBD2. The receptor was isolated from a human donor in good health. Sequenced: PBMCs. The CDR3 DNA is TGTGCCAGCAGTCTCGAAGCGGGAGCCACAGATACGCAGTATTTT. It specifies CASSLEAGATDTQYF.